This TCR beta chain came from a study of cytomegalovirus exposure and HLA in healthy donors (dated by TCRdb to about 2017). For context, the study as a whole: An earlier analysis of roughly 500 of the donors reported about 300 Gb of sequence data and 90 million to 120 million unique TCR beta sequences obtained from around 180 million T cells. About 310 gigabases of sequencing data and 70 million to 85 million unique TCR sequences were included in an early release covering several hundred HLA-typed donors. Of the roughly 400 genotyped donors, approximately 83% fell in the genetic ancestry cluster associated with self-reported Caucasian donors. The study aimed to test whether cataloging public T cell receptors could reveal signatures of past pathogen exposure. The T cell repertoires of 666 subjects were profiled by immunosequencing and related to cytomegalovirus serostatus. A separate validation cohort of approximately 130 different subjects was used in addition to the approximately 670-subject first cohort. High-throughput TCR immunosequencing, statistical association of individual TCRs with disease status, and machine learning were combined to predict cytomegalovirus infection status. To study patterns of TCR occurrence, a later analysis re-analyzed previously published TCR beta repertoires from just over 650 donors and added high-resolution HLA genotyping. Rather than using new phenotypic data, the later analysis identified candidate immune exposures from TCR beta sequences and from how often those sequences occurred across donors. An earlier analysis of several hundred of the donors applied high-throughput TCR beta sequencing to assess whether each TCR beta V gene segment acted as functional or pseudogenic. Donor age, sex, ethnicity and CMV serostatus were compiled together with the repertoire data. A later genetic analysis used genome-wide SNP genotypes for about three fifths of the 666 donors, treating that subset as a discovery cohort. All discovery cohort repertoires had been generated using a single sequencing platform. HLA typing included class I and class II loci at four-digit resolution. Typing coverage differed by locus: A, B, C, DRB1 and DQB1 were typed in about 620-630 donors, DQA1 in about 500, DPA1 in around 600, and DPB1 in just under 490. Roughly 5 DR-DQ haplotypes were handled as single units for association and clustering because linkage in the cohort was strong. On average, roughly 250,000 unique TCR beta nucleotide sequences were sequenced per donor among a few hundred genotyped donors of the cohort, with roughly 20% of those sequences being non-productive.

From the cysteine through the phenylalanine, the CDR3 covers 14 amino acids. Only the CDR3 region is kept as DNA, spanning 42 bases read in frame from base 1. As encoded in the germline V gene (reference sequence), CDR1 is WNHNN while CDR2 is SYGVQD. V lost 2 bases and J lost 6 bases; the stretch between them is 13 bases long. Of note for this clone: No cognate antigen has been identified for it. The input lacks base qualities; no much larger clone sits a single base away.

Library construction relied on the immunoSEQ multiplex PCR assay. The multiplex PCR relied on a mix of 60 forward primers for TCR Vbeta segments and 13 reverse primers for TCR Jbeta segments. Amplification of the CDR3 region of rearranged TCR beta genes was performed with a multiplex PCR assay on genomic DNA. The amplified TCR beta libraries were sequenced on the Illumina HiSeq System as 87-base-pair reads. The original pipeline was this. In a later analysis, tens of millions of unique TCR beta chains were counted across the 650 to 700 repertoires, and roughly 11 million of these chains were shared by at least two donors. To remove PCR and sequencing errors, raw reads were error-corrected and collapsed into unique sequences using a nearest-neighbor algorithm that merged closely related sequences. V, D and J gene segments were assigned by aligning CDR3 sequences to IMGT reference sequences. Each retained sequence needed at least a six-nucleotide match to both a V gene segment and a J gene segment. Rearrangements were classified as productive when the CDR3 lacked stop codons and remained in frame with V and J, and all other rearrangements were classified as non-productive. CDR3 was defined by IMGT convention, running from the second conserved V-encoded cysteine to the conserved J-encoded phenylalanine. Sequences without an unambiguous match to a single V gene segment were excluded from the earlier analysis of a few hundred of the donors. In an earlier analysis of about 590 of the donors, a V segment was called functional when productive rearrangements were above 56.7%, and segregating when the standard deviation between donors exceeded 5%. To diagnose cytomegalovirus status from the catalog of TCR beta chain sequences, a statistical classification framework was built. In a later analysis, TCR nucleotide sequences were compared against IMGT/GENE-DB human TR gene sequences so that V and J genes could be assigned. The TCRdist pipeline was used in a later analysis to assign CDR3 sequences and most-parsimonious VDJ recombination scenarios. In a later analysis, every TCR beta chain was defined by the combination of its CDR3 amino acid sequence and its V-gene family, and reads without a unique V-gene family were dropped. A later analysis removed nearly 600 highly shared, low-generation-probability nucleotide sequences to deal with suspected cross-contamination and a sequencing artifact. For each public chain, a later analysis derived a clonal expansion index from normalized ranks of inferred template counts within each repertoire. In a later analysis, generation probabilities were computed using a VDJ recombination model fitted to out-of-frame rearrangements, and the results were checked against IGoR. Hypergeometric tests were used in a later analysis to score TCR-TCR, TCR-HLA and TCR-CMV co-occurrence, with a repertoire-size bias correction applied to the TCR pairs. To estimate false discovery rates, a later analysis permuted the HLA or CMV assignments 20 times. In a later analysis, co-occurring TCRs were grouped with DBSCAN, and TCRdist sequence similarity was added when clustering was performed within HLA-allele-positive subsets. Repertoires with fewer than 30,000 or more than 120,000 public chains, plus five repertoires with anomalous nucleotide sharing, were excluded from co-occurrence clustering. Not all clones reach the TCRdb copy of this immuneACCESS table, which keeps in-frame sequences only. Checked studies attribute under half of the gap to unresolved V genes and leave the rest unexplained. V, J and clone size were drawn from that table, and D and trimming were deduced from the DNA. A total of about 120,000 clones appear in this sample, roughly three quarters of them only once. Roughly 6.2% of the sample is in the top ten clones.

Broader findings and caveats from the paper: A later genetic analysis associated a missense DCLRE1C variant with V-gene and J-gene trimming of TCR beta chains, and an independent cohort replicated the association. In a later analysis, TCR association rates were found to vary across HLA loci, with the most associated TCRs seen for DRB1 alleles and the fewest for HLA-C alleles. In a later analysis, HLA-associated TCR beta chains were found to be more clonally expanded and to have lower generation probabilities than equally common non-associated chains. In a later analysis, several top co-occurrence clusters were reported to appear linked to parvovirus B19, influenza, CMV and Epstein-Barr virus. In this cohort, only TCR beta chains were sequenced, and detectable features were limited by the absence of alpha or paired-chain data. Because the 87-base-pair reads could not distinguish some IMGT-functional V segments, including TRBV6-2 and TRBV6-3, those segments were excluded. The classifier was reported to diagnose cytomegalovirus status with high specificity and sensitivity in both the original and validation cohorts. A later analysis found that most CMV-associated TCR beta chains appeared HLA-restricted, with HLA associations seemingly driven largely by CMV exposure. Immune exposure information for the cohort was limited to CMV serostatus. Roughly uniform sequencing depth across donors was assumed in presence/absence analyses, although this assumption may not hold. When HLA alleles, especially DR and DQ, strongly co-occurred, TCR associations were difficult to assign to individual alleles. The authors suggested that the approach could potentially be extended to other disease states and immunological phenotypes. Because some donors lacked HLA typing at each locus, the association tests relied only on the typed subset. Correlated functional status among segregating V segments might reflect linkage disequilibrium, but an unknown experimental factor could not be ruled out. In the study, 164 TCR beta chains were listed as associated with cytomegalovirus. Compared with the roughly 710-donor mean, donors in an Asian-associated ancestry cluster had fewer N-insertions in productive TCRs, according to a later genetic analysis. A group of highly shared sequence variants was considered likely to be a technical artifact of the sequencing pipeline. In an earlier analysis of under 600 of the donors, most TCR beta V segments were observed in productive rearrangements about 87% or about 30% of the time, broadly matching IMGT annotations. Across donors, most TCR sequences were observed very rarely, whereas some public TCRs were present in many individuals. Three of the identified cytomegalovirus-associated TCR beta chains were confirmed in vitro to be specific for cytomegalovirus antigens. At a false discovery rate of 0.05, a later analysis linked 16,951 TCR beta sequences to specific HLA alleles. Because counts were too low, about 18 rarely observed V segments, including chromosome 9 orphons, were left out of the earlier analysis of 587 of the donors. A further reported finding was that TCR beta sequences accurately predicted the HLA-A and HLA-B alleles for most subjects in the first cohort.

The cohort comprised more than 550 healthy bone marrow donors. Cohort members were all nominally healthy when sampled, although unrecorded immune exposures were likely present. The donor tested CMV seropositive and was one of the 289 seropositive cohort members. Every donor gave a peripheral blood sample, and the peripheral blood mononuclear cells from that sample were used for TCR beta sequencing. The Qiagen DNeasy Blood Extraction Kit was used to extract genomic DNA from the blood cell samples. Sequenced material: PBMCs. This chain is built from TRBV10-1 and TRBJ1-1; possibly the D gene is TRBD1, per 6 matching bases. The receptor was isolated from a man aged 25 to 40 in good health and CMV-seropositive. CDR3 region: CASSENRDRSEAFF. Read as DNA, the sequence is TGCGCCAGCAGTGAGAACAGGGATCGATCTGAAGCTTTCTTT.